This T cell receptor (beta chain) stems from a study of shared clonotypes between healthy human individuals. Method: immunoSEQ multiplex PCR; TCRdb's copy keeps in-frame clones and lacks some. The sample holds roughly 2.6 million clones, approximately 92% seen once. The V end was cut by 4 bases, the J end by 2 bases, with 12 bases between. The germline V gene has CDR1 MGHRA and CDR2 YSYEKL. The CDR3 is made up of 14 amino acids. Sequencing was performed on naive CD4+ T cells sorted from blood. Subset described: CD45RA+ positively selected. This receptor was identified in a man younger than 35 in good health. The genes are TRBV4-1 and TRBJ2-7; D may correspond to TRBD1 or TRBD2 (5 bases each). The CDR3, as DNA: TGCGCCAGCAGCCGGCAGGGAGATCCCTACGAGCAGTACTTC. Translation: CASSRQGDPYEQYF.